This T cell receptor beta chain derives from a study of T cells after yellow fever vaccination. Study context: It was SMART-Seq v4 Ultra Low Input that prepared the fractions with low cell numbers. Findings of the study overall: Most primary-vaccination clones recurred post-booster (around 95% CD4, about 90% CD8). Peaking on day 5 versus 15, the secondary response was faster but weaker.

The CDR3 is made up of 15 amino acids. CDR1 is SEHNR, CDR2 FQNEAQ, per germline (reference sequence). After removal of 5 bases from V and 6 bases from J, the junction contained 11 bases not matched to a gene. About this clonotype itself: What it binds is unknown.

5'RACE template switching generated TCR cDNA, adding a universal primer site and UMIs. TCRdb re-called the 5' RACE reads through MiXCR, storing one row per CDR3 protein. The sample has a few hundred thousand distinct CDR3 sequences, 8% to 9.5% seen once. This rearrangement joins TRBV7-9 to TRBJ1-2, with 8 bases matching TRBD1. The material was PBMCs, obtained about 49 days after the first yellow fever vaccination. The TCR sequence derives from a man aged 18 to 29 who received the YFV17D yellow fever vaccine. The CDR3 spells CASSLGQGIQDGYTF. The DNA for the CDR3 is TGTGCCAGCAGCCTAGGACAGGGAATTCAGGATGGCTACACCTTC.